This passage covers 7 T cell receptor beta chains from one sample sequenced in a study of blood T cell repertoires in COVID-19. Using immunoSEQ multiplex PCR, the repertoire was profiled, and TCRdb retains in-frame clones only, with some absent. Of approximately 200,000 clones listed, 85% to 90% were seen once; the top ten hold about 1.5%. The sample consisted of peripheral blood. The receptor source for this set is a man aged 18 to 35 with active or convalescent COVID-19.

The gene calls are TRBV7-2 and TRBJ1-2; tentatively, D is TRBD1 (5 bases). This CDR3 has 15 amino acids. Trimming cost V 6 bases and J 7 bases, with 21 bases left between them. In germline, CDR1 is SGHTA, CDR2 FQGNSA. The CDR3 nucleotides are TGTGCCAGCAGTTATGGCGGGCGGGGTAGGGGTGGCTACACCTTC. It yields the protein CASSYGGRGRGGYTF.

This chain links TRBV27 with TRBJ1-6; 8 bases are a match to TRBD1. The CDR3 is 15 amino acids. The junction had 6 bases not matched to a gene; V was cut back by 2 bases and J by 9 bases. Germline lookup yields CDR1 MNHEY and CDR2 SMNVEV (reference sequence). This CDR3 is CASSLQTGALSPLHF. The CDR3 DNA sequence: TGTGCCAGCAGTTTACAGACAGGGGCGCTTTCACCCCTCCACTTT.

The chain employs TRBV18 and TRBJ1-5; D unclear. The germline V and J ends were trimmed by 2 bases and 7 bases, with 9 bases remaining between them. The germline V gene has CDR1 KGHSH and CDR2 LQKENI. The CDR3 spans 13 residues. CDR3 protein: CASSPGLGQPQHF. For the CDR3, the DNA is TGTGCCAGCTCACCAGGGTTGGGCCAGCCCCAGCATTTT.

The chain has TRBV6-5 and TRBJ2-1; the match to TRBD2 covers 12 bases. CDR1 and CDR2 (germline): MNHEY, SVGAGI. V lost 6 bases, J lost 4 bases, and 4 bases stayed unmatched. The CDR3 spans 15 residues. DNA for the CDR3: TGTGCCAGCAGCCAAACTAGCGGGAGGTACAATGAGCAGTTCTTC. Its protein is CASSQTSGRYNEQFF.

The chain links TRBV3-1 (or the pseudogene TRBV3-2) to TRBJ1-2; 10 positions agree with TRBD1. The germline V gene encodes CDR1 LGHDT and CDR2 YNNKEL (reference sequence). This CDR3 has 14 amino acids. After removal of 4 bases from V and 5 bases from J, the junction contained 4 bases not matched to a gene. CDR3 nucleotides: TGTGCCAGCAGCCGCGGACAGGGGGTATATGGCTACACCTTC. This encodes CASSRGQGVYGYTF.

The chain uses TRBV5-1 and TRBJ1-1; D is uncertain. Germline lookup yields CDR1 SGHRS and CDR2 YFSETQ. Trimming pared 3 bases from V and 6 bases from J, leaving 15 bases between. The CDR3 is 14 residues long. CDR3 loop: CASSSGIQSSEAFF. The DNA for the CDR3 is TGCGCCAGCAGCTCGGGGATCCAAAGTTCTGAAGCTTTCTTT.

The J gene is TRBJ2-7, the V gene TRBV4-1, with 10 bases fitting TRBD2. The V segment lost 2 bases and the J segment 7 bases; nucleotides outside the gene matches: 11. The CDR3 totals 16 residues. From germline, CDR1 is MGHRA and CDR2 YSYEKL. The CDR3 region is CASSQIPTSGTSEQYF. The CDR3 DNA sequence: TGCGCCAGCAGCCAAATTCCTACTAGCGGGACGTCAGAGCAGTACTTC.